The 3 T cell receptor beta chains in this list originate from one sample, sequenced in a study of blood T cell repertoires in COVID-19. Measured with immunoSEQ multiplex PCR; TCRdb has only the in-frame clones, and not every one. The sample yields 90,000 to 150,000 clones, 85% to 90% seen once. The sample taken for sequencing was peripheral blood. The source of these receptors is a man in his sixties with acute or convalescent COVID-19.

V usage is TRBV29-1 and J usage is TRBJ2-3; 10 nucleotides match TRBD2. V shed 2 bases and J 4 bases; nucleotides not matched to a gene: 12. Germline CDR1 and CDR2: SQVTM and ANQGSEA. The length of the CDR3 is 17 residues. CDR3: CSVERLAGEGDPDTQYF. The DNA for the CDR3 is TGCAGCGTTGAACGGCTAGCGGGAGAGGGGGACCCAGATACGCAGTATTTT.

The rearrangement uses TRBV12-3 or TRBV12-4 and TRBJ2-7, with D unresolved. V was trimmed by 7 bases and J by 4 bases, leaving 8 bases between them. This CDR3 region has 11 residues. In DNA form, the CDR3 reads TGTGCCAGCATGACTGGGTACGAGCAGTACTTC. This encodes CASMTGYEQYF.

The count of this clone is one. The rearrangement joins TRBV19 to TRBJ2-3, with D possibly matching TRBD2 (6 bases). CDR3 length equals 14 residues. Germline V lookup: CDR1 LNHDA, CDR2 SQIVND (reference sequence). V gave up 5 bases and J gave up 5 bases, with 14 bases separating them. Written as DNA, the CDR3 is TGTGCCAGTAGTCCCGGGGCGGGGAGAGATACGCAGTATTTT. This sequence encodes CASSPGAGRDTQYF.